Detailed here is one T cell receptor beta chain. What it recognizes is unknown. The protocol was immunoSEQ multiplex PCR, while the TCRdb copy is restricted to in-frame clones and leaves out a portion. The sample records about 1,800 clones, approximately 85% being singletons. The CDR3 consists of 16 residues. The germline V gene has CDR1 KGHSH and CDR2 LQKENI. The ends lost 5 bases at V and 2 bases at J; junction bases unmatched: 7. These data are taken from a study of neoadjuvant nivolumab and ipilimumab in lung cancer. Study conclusions and caveats: Blood richness before therapy tracked richness in tumors resected after neoadjuvant therapy. Only two of four nivolumab-treated tumors gained richness and clonality by surgery. Resected tumors had greater TCR richness and clonality than uninvolved lung.

The sequencing here drew on adjacent normal lung tissue, taken after neoadjuvant nivolumab, alone or with ipilimumab, at or shortly before surgery. The TCR was taken from an adult with non-small cell lung cancer. This sequence joins TRBV18 and TRBJ2-3; 10 nucleotides align to TRBD2. The chain's CDR3 is CASSGASGSPTDTQYF. The DNA for the CDR3 is TGTGCCAGCTCAGGGGCTAGCGGGAGTCCCACAGATACGCAGTATTTT.